What follows is one T cell receptor beta chain and its context. Sequencing used immunoSEQ multiplex PCR; TCRdb keeps in-frame clones, though not all of them. The table includes about 150,000 clones, around 85% detected once. The data were taken from a study of blood T cell repertoires in COVID-19. The CDR3 runs 15 residues. CDR1 is PRHDT and CDR2 is FYEKMQ in the germline V gene (reference sequence). Trimming cost V 2 bases and J 2 bases, with 12 bases left between them. The chain is built from TRBV13 and TRBJ1-2; TRBD1 might be the D (5 bases). The origin of this receptor is a woman aged 60-70 years with acute or convalescent COVID-19. The specimen was peripheral blood. The CDR3 DNA reads as TGTGCCAGCAGCTTAAGCGGGGGTTCAAACTATGGCTACACCTTC. Translating it yields CASSLSGGSNYGYTF.